This TCR beta chain originates from a study of blood T cell repertoires in COVID-19. CDR3 length: 14 residues. Germline V gene sequence: CDR1 MRHNA, CDR2 SNTAGT. Trimming took 5 bases from V and 3 from J, leaving 13 bases between them. Produced via immunoSEQ multiplex PCR; TCRdb's table is partial and in-frame only. The sample gives more than 95,000 clones, less than 95% of which show up once; less than 2% is in the top ten. This receptor was identified in a man aged 55-75 years with acute or convalescent COVID-19. Sequences were obtained from peripheral blood. V is TRBV6-4 and J is TRBJ1-1; D may be TRBD1 (5 bases). The CDR3, as DNA: TGTGCCAGCAGTTCACAGAGCAGGGACACTGAAGCTTTCTTT. Translating gives CASSSQSRDTEAFF.